The clone carrying this TCR beta chain was observed a few times. Authors' methods: How many nucleated cells were present was estimated from reference gene primer amplification. Produced via immunoSEQ multiplex PCR; TCRdb's table is partial and in-frame only. Clonal size and the V and J genes are those of that table, whereas D and trimming came from the DNA. Of some 140,000 clones in the sample, around 79% were seen once. The CDR3 is 15 amino acids. Deletions cut 1 base from V and 2 bases from J, with 9 bases between. CDR1 is SGHTA and CDR2 is FQGNSA in the germline V gene. The data originate from a study of blood T cell repertoires in COVID-19. In the study overall: The United States, Italy and Spain supplied acute and convalescent COVID-19 samples.

The sample comprised peripheral blood. The rearrangement joins TRBV7-2 to TRBJ1-3, with D tentatively TRBD1 (6 bases). This TCR was sampled from a woman between 65 and 79 years old with COVID-19, enrolled during active disease. For the CDR3, the DNA is TGTGCCAGCAGCTTAGTACAGGGACCTGGAAACACCATATATTTT. This sequence encodes CASSLVQGPGNTIYF.